Presented here are 20 T cell receptor beta chains from one specimen sequenced in a study of shared clonotypes between healthy human individuals. Cells designated naive CD8 were CD45RO-negative and were positively selected for CCR7, with terminally differentiated effector memory CD45RA+ cells excluded. TCRdb's table, derived via immunoSEQ multiplex PCR, lists solely in-frame clones and lacks some. Of about 1,800,000 clones detected, approximately 94% appear once; the ten largest clones hold around 1%. Source material: naive CD8+ T cells sorted from blood. Every receptor here comes from a man aged 18 to 29 in good health.

The J gene is TRBJ2-7, the V gene TRBV5-5, with 9 positions matching TRBD1. The CDR3 consists of 14 residues. The V and J ends lost 0 bases and 5 bases, in that order; junction bases with no gene match: 3. Looked up from germline, CDR1 is SGHKS and CDR2 is YYEKEE (reference sequence). The CDR3: CASSLVGQGHEQYF. CDR3 sequence (DNA): TGTGCCAGCAGCTTGGTAGGACAGGGGCACGAGCAGTACTTC.

This chain joins TRBV27 and TRBJ1-1; no clear D. Germline V lookup: CDR1 MNHEY, CDR2 SMNVEV (reference sequence). This CDR3 comprises 13 residues. Trimming cost V 4 bases and J 8 bases, with 14 bases left between them. The CDR3 region has the DNA TGTGCCAGCAGTTACGACATGGTCCACGAAGCTTTCTTT. It specifies CASSYDMVHEAFF.

This clone was found once. This sequence joins TRBV29-1 and TRBJ2-7, with a weak D call TRBD2 (6 bases). V lost 4 bases and J 7 bases, leaving 14 bases between the germline ends. This CDR3 has 12 residues. The V gene's germline CDR1 is SQVTM and CDR2 ANQGSEA. CDR3 sequence (DNA): TGCAGCGTTGGAGGCGGGGCCGAAGAGCAGTACTTC. It is translated as CSVGGGAEEQYF.

The genes are TRBV6-5 and TRBJ2-7; 8 bases are a match to TRBD2. CDR1 MNHEY and CDR2 SVGAGI come from the germline V gene. The CDR3 spans 15 residues. Trimming took 2 bases from V and 3 from J; bases not matched to a gene: 6. The CDR3 DNA reads as TGTGCCAGCAGTTACCGGCCCAGCGGGAGCTACGAGCAGTACTTC. Its translation: CASSYRPSGSYEQYF.

The J gene is TRBJ2-7, the V gene TRBV4-1; the match to TRBD2 covers 11 bases. Germline lookup yields CDR1 MGHRA and CDR2 YSYEKL. After removal of 4 bases from V and 0 bases from J, the junction contained 5 bases not matched to a gene. This CDR3 spans 16 amino acids. This chain's CDR3 is CASSPWTSGYSYEQYF. DNA of the CDR3: TGCGCCAGCAGCCCGTGGACTAGCGGGTACTCCTACGAGCAGTACTTC.

This rearrangement joins TRBV7-9 to TRBJ2-3, with D unresolved. This CDR3 has 14 residues. V was shortened by 6 bases and J by 2 bases, with 12 bases between the two germline ends. CDR1 is SEHNR and CDR2 is FQNEAQ in the germline V gene (reference sequence). Written as DNA, the CDR3 is TGTGCCAGCAGTCCTACTGACAACACAGATACGCAGTATTTT. This encodes CASSPTDNTDTQYF.

This clone occurred once. The rearrangement links TRBV11-2 to TRBJ2-7; D unresolved. The CDR3 has 16 residues. V lost 3 bases and J 3 bases, leaving 18 bases between the germline ends. Germline loops: CDR1 SGHAT, CDR2 FQNNGV. The CDR3 DNA follows: TGTGCCAGCAGCTTGGGTCCGCGGCAGACCCACTACGAGCAGTACTTC. Protein sequence: CASSLGPRQTHYEQYF.

The DNA of the CDR3 is TGCGCCAGCAGCCGCACAGAAGGGAGCACCGGGGAGCTGTTTTTT. This encodes CASSRTEGSTGELFF. This rearrangement joins TRBV4-1 to TRBJ2-2, with a weak D call TRBD2 (5 bases). Germline V gene data show CDR1 as MGHRA and CDR2 as YSYEKL. This CDR3 is built from 15 residues. Deletions cut 4 bases from V and 4 bases from J, with 13 bases between.

The chain combines TRBV2 with TRBJ2-7; maybe TRBD1 (6 bases). The CDR3 contains 15 residues. The V end was cut by 7 bases, the J end by 2 bases, with 18 bases between. Germline CDR1 SNHLY, CDR2 FYNNEI. The CDR3 sequence: CASTRRQASTYEQYF. In nucleotides, the CDR3 is TGTGCCAGCACTCGAAGACAGGCTTCGACCTACGAGCAGTACTTC.

This clone appeared once. The genes are TRBV5-1 and TRBJ1-4, with D hard to call. The CDR3 has 14 residues. CDR1 SGHRS and CDR2 YFSETQ come from the germline V gene. V lost 0 bases, J lost 7 bases, and 10 bases lay in between. For the CDR3, the DNA is TGCGCCAGCAGCTTGGAAGGTTCTTTTGAAAAACTGTTTTTT. This gives the protein CASSLEGSFEKLFF.

The rearrangement uses TRBV6-6 and TRBJ2-1, with 10 positions matching TRBD2. V lost 4 bases to trimming and J lost 1 base; unmatched junction nucleotides: 4. The germline gives CDR1 MNHNY, CDR2 SVGAGI (reference sequence). CDR3 length: 16 residues. CDR3 in DNA: TGTGCCAGCAGTTCCTTAGCGGGAGGTTCCTACAATGAGCAGTTCTTC. Amino acids: CASSSLAGGSYNEQFF.

The rearrangement uses TRBV6-5 and TRBJ1-2; no reliable D call. This CDR3 has 13 amino acids. V was clipped by 5 bases and J by 8 bases, with 15 bases between them. The V gene's germline CDR1 is MNHEY and CDR2 SVGAGI. The CDR3 here is CASSLGLREGYTF. In DNA form, the CDR3 reads TGTGCCAGCAGTCTCGGACTGCGTGAGGGCTACACCTTC.

The V call is TRBV19, the J call TRBJ2-5, with a possible D match to TRBD1 (6 bases). From germline, CDR1 is LNHDA and CDR2 SQIVND (reference sequence). Trimming took 3 bases from V and 3 from J, leaving 17 bases between them. This CDR3 region has 16 residues. Here the CDR3 reads CASSIFLGARKETQYF. The CDR3 bases are TGTGCCAGTAGTATTTTCCTGGGGGCCAGAAAAGAGACCCAGTACTTC.

This clone was counted once. The J gene is TRBJ1-1, the V gene TRBV9, with D unclear. The CDR3 is 14 residues long. The V end lost 4 bases, the J end lost 3 bases, and 13 bases lay between the germline ends. Germline CDR1 reads SGDLS; CDR2 reads YYNGEE. CDR3 coding DNA: TGTGCCAGCAGCCCAGGTGGTGCCTACACTGAAGCTTTCTTT. Translating it yields CASSPGGAYTEAFF. Full variable domain (missing parts from reference TRBV9 and TRBJ1-1): DSGVTQTPKHLITATGQRVTLRCSPRSGDLSVYWYQQSLDQGLQFLIQYYNGEERAKGNILERFSAQQFPDLHSELNLSSLELGDSALYFCASSPGGAYTEAFFGQGTRLTVV.

This chain uses TRBV12-1 with TRBJ2-7; the D call in the table, TRBD1, was not verified against the DNA. TRBV12-1 is a pseudogene locus. This CDR3 has 14 residues. CDR3 nucleotide sequence: TGTGCCAGCAGCTTTGACAGGGAGACCTACGAGCAGTACTTC. It codes for CASSFDRETYEQYF.

This chain connects TRBV13 to TRBJ1-4, with 7 bases aligning to TRBD1. V shed 1 base and J 3 bases; nucleotides not matched to a gene: 2. This CDR3 region has 15 residues. From germline, CDR1 is PRHDT and CDR2 FYEKMQ (reference sequence). For the CDR3, the DNA is TGTGCCAGCAGCTTAGAAGGGGGCCCTAATGAAAAACTGTTTTTT. Its translation: CASSLEGGPNEKLFF.

With regard to this clone: The junction differs from germline at one of its ends, possibly a read error. This rearrangement joins TRBV7-9 to TRBJ1-2; D gene unclear. This CDR3 is 12 amino acids long. From germline, CDR1 is SEHNR and CDR2 FQNEAQ (reference sequence). The CDR3 protein is CASSSDNITPPF. In nucleotides, the CDR3 is TGTGCCAGCAGCTCCGATAACATAACTCCCCCCTTC.

The genes are TRBV19 and TRBJ2-3; 8 bases are shared with TRBD1. The CDR3 has 13 amino acids. V was pared by 6 bases and J by 7 bases, with 6 bases of the junction left unmatched. Germline V gene lookup returns CDR1 LNHDA and CDR2 SQIVND (reference sequence). CDR3 sequence reads: CASSYGQGYTQYF. As DNA, the CDR3 is TGTGCCAGTAGCTACGGACAGGGCTATACGCAGTATTTT.

To note about this clone: The identical CDR3 is also encoded by other nucleotide sequences in the sample. The chain links TRBV6-5 to TRBJ1-1; D unclear. Trimming cost V 0 bases and J 0 bases, with 8 bases left between them. The germline V gene has CDR1 MNHEY and CDR2 SVGAGI. CDR3 size: 15 residues. The CDR3 region has the DNA TGTGCCAGCAGTTACTCGGGCAGGTTGAACACTGAAGCTTTCTTT. It encodes CASSYSGRLNTEAFF.

V usage is TRBV7-3 and J usage is TRBJ2-3, with 10 bases matching TRBD2. V shed 5 bases, J shed 4 bases, and the junction held 6 bases outside the gene matches. The CDR3 consists of 15 residues. The germline CDR1 and CDR2 sequences are SGHTA and FQGTGA. The CDR3 protein is CASSEVSGGPDTQYF. The CDR3 bases are TGTGCCAGCAGCGAAGTTAGCGGGGGGCCAGATACGCAGTATTTT.